One and the same sample provided the 24 T cell receptor beta chains below, sequenced in a study of T cells in Graves' hyperthyroidism and ophthalmopathy. Amplification yielded TCR beta CDR3 regions, with RNA transcripts as the source. HTBI primers were used for first-round RT-PCR of the TCR CDR3. TCRdb itself ran the multiplex PCR reads through MiXCR, one entry per CDR3 protein. Of roughly 280,000 distinct CDR3 sequences listed, 15% to 20% are singletons. The sequenced material came from blood. The receptors derive from a woman in her sixties with Graves' ophthalmopathy.

In its sample, this clonotype was seen many times. The gene calls are TRBV6-1 and TRBJ2-1, with 9 positions matching TRBD2. The CDR3 sequence is 13 residues long. With V trimmed by 5 bases and J by 9 bases, 5 bases remained unmatched. Germline CDR1 MNHNS, CDR2 SASEGT. CDR3 in DNA: TGTGCCAGCAGTAAGGGGACTAGCAGTGAGCAGTTCTTC. It is translated as CASSKGTSSEQFF.

This clonotype was recorded at least ten times. The chain recombines TRBV6-1 with TRBJ2-3; 10 bases map to TRBD2. J lost 4 bases, V lost 5 bases, and 9 bases had no gene match. CDR3 size: 16 residues. Looked up from germline, CDR1 is MNHNS and CDR2 is SASEGT. CDR3 sequence reads: CASSTQRGGLPDTQYF. CDR3 DNA sequence: TGTGCCAGCAGTACCCAGCGGGGGGGCCTTCCAGATACGCAGTATTTT.

This clonotype was recorded many times. The chain carries TRBV12-3 or TRBV12-4 and TRBJ2-7; D uncertain. The ends were cut back, 8 bases at V and 2 bases at J, with 10 bases in the middle. CDR3 length equals 12 residues. CDR3 sequence (DNA): TGTGCCAGCTGTAAAAGGCCCTACGAGCAGTACTTC. Its translation: CASCKRPYEQYF.

The chain couples TRBV4-3 to TRBJ2-1; 10 bases align to TRBD2. V gave up 0 bases and J gave up 15 bases; unmatched junction bases: 11. The CDR3 loop spans 15 amino acids. Germline CDR1 reads LGHNA; CDR2 reads YSLEER. This CDR3 is CASSQDSSGSLGRFF. Here the CDR3 DNA reads TGCGCCAGCAGCCAAGATTCTAGCGGGAGCCTGGGCCGGTTCTTC.

There are many counts of this clonotype. The chain is built from TRBV7-2 and TRBJ1-2; D not resolved. V was cut by 1 base and J by 4 bases, with 13 bases left in between. The CDR3 is 15 amino acids. Germline CDR1 is SGHTA and CDR2 is FQGNSA. CDR3 in amino acids: CASSLGHASLYGYTF. Here the CDR3 DNA reads TGTGCCAGCAGCTTAGGTCATGCCAGCCTCTATGGCTACACCTTC.

There are a few counts of this clonotype. The chain couples TRBV9 to TRBJ2-1; D is undetermined. Trimming cost V 4 bases and J 2 bases, with 13 bases left between them. The CDR3 has 15 amino acids. Germline CDR1 SGDLS, CDR2 YYNGEE. The CDR3 sequence: CASSPRADTYNEQFF. CDR3 sequence (DNA): TGTGCCAGCAGCCCCCGTGCGGATACCTACAATGAGCAGTTCTTC.

This clonotype appeared a few times. CDR3 residues: CASSLGLAGGTGELFF. CDR3 bases: TGCGCCAGCAGCTTGGGACTAGCGGGTGGTACCGGGGAGCTGTTTTTT. The V and J genes are TRBV5-1 and TRBJ2-2, with TRBD2 matching over 10 bases. Trimming took 0 bases from V and 5 from J; bases not matched to a gene: 4. The V gene's germline CDR1 is SGHRS and CDR2 YFSETQ. The CDR3 runs 16 residues.

This clonotype was recorded at least ten times. This chain joins TRBV7-9 and TRBJ2-7; 9 bases agree with TRBD2. Germline CDR1 reads SEHNR; CDR2 reads FQNEAQ (reference sequence). V lost 2 bases and J lost 3; bases outside the gene matches: 8. The CDR3 extends over 16 amino acids. The CDR3 bases are TGTGCCAGCAGCTTATCCCTAGCGGGGAATAACTACGAGCAGTACTTC. Translated, it gives CASSLSLAGNNYEQYF.

This clonotype was recorded a few times. The chain uses TRBV2 and TRBJ2-7, with TRBD1 matching 11 bases. The germline V gene has CDR1 SNHLY and CDR2 FYNNEI. Trimming took 0 bases from V and 4 from J; bases not matched to a gene: 5. This CDR3 has 16 residues. For the CDR3, the DNA is TGTGCCAGCAGTGAAGCGAGAGGGACAGGGGGATACGAGCAGTACTTC. It codes for CASSEARGTGGYEQYF.

This clonotype occurred many times. CDR3 sequence reads: CASSLGIRGLGYEQYF. DNA of the CDR3: TGTGCCAGCAGCTTAGGCATCAGGGGGCTGGGTTACGAGCAGTACTTC. This chain links TRBV7-2 with TRBJ2-7; TRBD1 aligns across 8 bases. Germline V CDR1 and CDR2: SGHTA, FQGNSA. This CDR3 has 16 amino acids. Trimming took 1 base from V and 4 from J; bases not matched to a gene: 9.

The V call is TRBV9, the J call TRBJ1-3; TRBD1 matches 10 bases. Germline V gives CDR1 SGDLS, CDR2 YYNGEE. J was trimmed by 2 bases and V by 4 bases; bases with no gene match: 9. The CDR3 has 17 residues. This chain's CDR3 is CASSFTTGTGAGNTIYF. CDR3 in DNA: TGTGCCAGCAGCTTCACAACCGGGACAGGGGCTGGAAACACCATATATTTT.

This clonotype was seen many times. This rearrangement joins TRBV7-2 to TRBJ1-2, with D unclear. Per germline, CDR1 SGHTA and CDR2 FQGNSA. The CDR3 is 13 residues long. V lost 7 bases and J 2 bases, leaving 11 bases between the germline ends. CDR3: CASKQDLNYGYTF. The CDR3 coding sequence is TGTGCCAGCAAGCAGGACCTGAACTATGGCTACACCTTC.

The rearrangement uses TRBV6-4 and TRBJ2-1; D unclear. CDR3 length: 12 residues. Per the germline V gene, CDR1 is MRHNA and CDR2 is SNTAGT. Trimming took 0 bases from V and 7 from J, leaving 4 bases between them. Here the CDR3 DNA reads TGTGCCAGCAGTGACTCGGTGAATGAGCAGTTCTTC. This sequence encodes CASSDSVNEQFF.

The sample holds many counts of this clonotype. The chain uses TRBV7-2 and TRBJ1-5, with D perhaps TRBD1 (5 bases). The CDR3 totals 15 residues. Germline V gives CDR1 SGHTA, CDR2 FQGNSA. The V end lost 3 bases, the J end lost 1 base, and 10 bases lay between the germline ends. The CDR3: CASSLTRDSNQPQHF. CDR3 nucleotides: TGTGCCAGCAGCTTGACCCGGGACAGCAATCAGCCCCAGCATTTT. The whole variable domain, remainder taken from reference TRBV7-2 and TRBJ1-5, is GAGVSQSPSNKVTEKGKDVELRCDPISGHTALYWYRQSLGQGLEFLIYFQGNSAPDKSGLPSDRFSAERTGGSVSTLTIQRTQQEDSAVYLCASSLTRDSNQPQHFGDGTRLSIL.

This clonotype was counted ten times or more. The chain couples TRBV28 to TRBJ2-7; TRBD1 aligns across 8 bases. This CDR3 spans 14 amino acids. With V trimmed by 2 bases and J by 4 bases, 4 bases remained unmatched. Germline loops: CDR1 MDHEN, CDR2 SYDVKM. The CDR3 DNA follows: TGTGCCAGCAGTTTACCCAGGGGGCCTTACGAGCAGTACTTC. It is translated as CASSLPRGPYEQYF. Full variable domain (rest looked up from reference TRBV28 and TRBJ2-7): DVKVTQSSRYLVKRTGEKVFLECVQDMDHENMFWYRQDPGLGLRLIYFSYDVKMKEKGDIPEGYSVSREKKERFSLILESASTNQTSMYLCASSLPRGPYEQYFGPGTRLTVT.

Ten or more counts support this clonotype. V usage is TRBV4-2 and J usage is TRBJ1-2; D remains unclear. Germline V CDR1 and CDR2: LGHNA, YNFKEQ. V was shortened by 1 base and J by 5 bases, with 5 bases between the two germline ends. CDR3 size: 12 residues. As DNA, the CDR3 is TGTGCCAGCAGCCAAGGGCCGTATGGCTACACCTTC. Translating gives CASSQGPYGYTF.

This clonotype was picked up many times. This chain links TRBV7-3 with TRBJ2-3; D tentatively fits TRBD1 or TRBD2 (5 bases each). CDR3 length: 13 residues. Germline lookup yields CDR1 SGHTA and CDR2 FQGTGA. V was clipped by 5 bases and J by 6 bases, with 12 bases between them. CDR3 nucleotides: TGTGCCAGCAGCCAAAGGGACGGGGATACGCAGTATTTT. Its protein product is CASSQRDGDTQYF.

This clonotype was seen only a few times. The V and J genes are TRBV4-1 and TRBJ2-1, with a tentative D call TRBD2 (6 bases). V was pared by 4 bases and J by 4 bases, with 14 bases between. The CDR3 runs 15 residues. In germline, CDR1 is MGHRA, CDR2 YSYEKL. As DNA, the CDR3 is TGCGCCAGCAGCCCTCGCGCTGCGGGGTACAATGAGCAGTTCTTC. Amino acid sequence: CASSPRAAGYNEQFF.

Remarks on this clonotype: A much larger clone differs from this one at a single base, so this may be a read error. The V and J genes are TRBV11-2 and TRBJ2-2, with 9 bases identical to TRBD1. The CDR3 runs to 15 residues. Germline lookup yields CDR1 SGHAT and CDR2 FQNNGV. This chain's CDR3 is CASSLRTGDTGELLF. DNA for the CDR3: TGTGCCAGCAGCTTAAGGACAGGGGACACCGGGGAGCTGCTTTTT.

The chain couples TRBV6-2 or TRBV6-3 to TRBJ2-3, with 10 bases identical to TRBD2. CDR1 is MNHEY, CDR2 SVGEGT, per germline. V shed 6 bases and J 6 bases; nucleotides not matched to a gene: 9. This CDR3 comprises 15 residues. The CDR3 is CASRYSSGRTDTQYF. CDR3 DNA: TGTGCCAGCAGATATTCTAGCGGGAGAACGGATACGCAGTATTTT.

Here the CDR3 reads CSANRGGDTGELFF. Written as DNA, the CDR3 is TGCAGTGCTAACAGGGGGGGGGACACCGGGGAGCTGTTTTTT. V and J are TRBV20-1 and TRBJ2-2, with D tentatively TRBD1 (8 bases). Looked up from germline, CDR1 is DFQATT and CDR2 is SNEGSKA (reference sequence). V dropped 4 bases and J dropped 3 bases, with 12 bases sitting between them. The CDR3 is 14 amino acids.

This clonotype has at least ten counts. The chain combines TRBV12-3 or TRBV12-4 with TRBJ2-2; possibly TRBD2 for D (5 bases). CDR3 length: 13 residues. V was cut by 2 bases and J by 7 bases, with 8 bases left in between. The CDR3: CASSLSGGGELFF. DNA for the CDR3: TGTGCCAGCAGTTTAAGTGGAGGCGGGGAGCTGTTTTTT.

This clonotype occurred a few times. The chain carries TRBV12-5 and TRBJ1-4, with 7 positions matching TRBD1. The germline CDR1 and CDR2 sequences are LGHNT and FRNRAP. The CDR3 covers 18 residues. With V trimmed by 3 bases and J by 5 bases, 15 bases remained unmatched. CDR3 sequence (DNA): TGTGCTAGTGGTTTTGGTACTCCCTCCGGGACAGTGAATGAAAAACTGTTTTTT. This sequence encodes CASGFGTPSGTVNEKLFF.

This clonotype was recorded many times. The rearrangement links TRBV20-1 to TRBJ2-5; 8 positions agree with TRBD2. Germline CDR1 reads DFQATT; CDR2 reads SNEGSKA (reference sequence). The ends lost 5 bases at V and 3 bases at J; junction bases unmatched: 5. The CDR3 has 13 amino acids. The CDR3 loop is CSALSGGEETQYF. In DNA form, the CDR3 reads TGCAGTGCTCTAAGCGGGGGAGAAGAGACCCAGTACTTC.